The 19 T cell receptor beta chains below all came from one sample that was sequenced in a study of blood T cell repertoires in COVID-19. Assay used: immunoSEQ multiplex PCR; TCRdb lists only in-frame clones, some missing. The data show more than 15,000 clones, about 89% seen once. Sequencing used peripheral blood. The receptors were sampled from a human donor in a cohort sampled during active COVID-19.

The chain uses TRBV15 and TRBJ2-3; D not resolved. Germline values: CDR1 LNHNV, CDR2 YYDKDF (reference sequence). Trimming took off 3 bases at V and 8 bases at J, with 9 bases between the two ends. There are 12 residues in the CDR3. CDR3 sequence reads: CATSRTLFTQYF. DNA of the CDR3: TGTGCCACCAGCAGGACACTCTTTACGCAGTATTTT.

The chain employs TRBV28 and TRBJ1-4; 7 bases are shared with TRBD1. Germline CDR1 is MDHEN and CDR2 is SYDVKM. The CDR3 runs to 16 residues. J gave up 0 bases and V 7 bases, and 8 bases lay outside the gene matches. The CDR3 loop is CASTKWDRATNEKLFF. The DNA of the CDR3 is TGTGCCAGCACAAAATGGGACAGAGCAACTAATGAAAAACTGTTTTTT.

The chain links TRBV30 to TRBJ2-5; 7 nucleotides line up with TRBD2. There are 14 residues in the CDR3. CDR1 GTSNPN and CDR2 SVGIG come from the germline V gene (reference sequence). V gave up 3 bases and J gave up 2 bases; unmatched junction bases: 6. The CDR3 DNA sequence: TGTGCCTGGAGGGGAGCGGGACCACAAGAGACCCAGTACTTC. It translates to CAWRGAGPQETQYF.

The J gene is TRBJ1-5, the V gene TRBV10-3; D gene ambiguous. The CDR3 has 13 amino acids. V lost 0 bases and J lost 4, with 4 bases in between. Germline CDR1 and CDR2: ENHRY and SYGVKD. DNA of the CDR3: TGTGCCATCAGTGAGTCTCCGAATCAGCCCCAGCATTTT. Residues: CAISESPNQPQHF.

The chain employs TRBV5-1 and TRBJ2-3; 13 bases match TRBD2. CDR3 size: 16 residues. Trimming removed 4 bases from V and 0 bases from J; junction bases left unmatched: 2. Germline CDR1 is SGHRS and CDR2 is YFSETQ. The CDR3 region is CASSAGLAGSTDTQYF. The DNA of the CDR3 is TGCGCCAGCAGCGCGGGACTAGCGGGGAGCACAGATACGCAGTATTTT.

The V and J genes are TRBV6-2 or TRBV6-3 and TRBJ2-7; the match to TRBD1 covers 8 bases. CDR3 length: 18 residues. V trimming: 2 bases; J trimming: 0 bases; junction bases outside the gene matches: 12. The V gene's germline CDR1 is MNHEY and CDR2 SVGEGT. In DNA, the CDR3 is TGTGCCAGCAGTTACCCTCCCCCAGGGGGCATTGGCTCCTACGAGCAGTACGTC. Translation gives CASSYPPPGGIGSYEQYV.

The chain uses TRBV9 and TRBJ2-5, with TRBD1 as a possible D gene (6 bases). V was clipped by 3 bases and J by 5 bases, with 17 bases between them. Germline V gives CDR1 SGDLS, CDR2 YYNGEE. This CDR3 has 15 residues. The CDR3 loop reads CASSAHLGGWETQYF. For the CDR3, the DNA is TGTGCCAGCAGCGCCCACCTAGGGGGTTGGGAGACCCAGTACTTC. The complete variable domain, with remaining parts taken from reference TRBV9 and TRBJ2-5, reads DSGVTQTPKHLITATGQRVTLRCSPRSGDLSVYWYQQSLDQGLQFLIQYYNGEERAKGNILERFSAQQFPDLHSELNLSSLELGDSALYFCASSAHLGGWETQYFGPGTRLLVL.

The chain uses TRBV28 and TRBJ1-2; 7 bases align to TRBD1. V was clipped by 7 bases and J by 6 bases; unmatched bases: 20. This CDR3 comprises 17 residues. Germline values: CDR1 MDHEN, CDR2 SYDVKM. The CDR3 DNA sequence: TGTGCCAGCACCACCTGGGGGCAGGGGGTGTATAAGAATGGCTACACCTTC. It encodes CASTTWGQGVYKNGYTF.

The chain employs TRBV2 and TRBJ1-2, with 8 bases lining up with TRBD1. The germline V gene encodes CDR1 SNHLY and CDR2 FYNNEI. The CDR3 spans 13 residues. Trimming cost V 8 bases and J 3 bases; bases outside gene matches: 5. CDR3 protein: CASGPGQDYGYTF. The CDR3 region has the DNA TGTGCCAGCGGACCGGGACAGGACTATGGCTACACCTTC.

This chain links TRBV5-4 with TRBJ2-7, with 10 bases aligning to TRBD1. With 5 bases clipped from V and 6 bases from J, the junction kept 8 bases outside the gene matches. The CDR3 totals 14 residues. Germline V lookup: CDR1 SGHNT, CDR2 YYREEE (reference sequence). The CDR3 nucleotides read TGTGCCAGCAGTGTTGACAGGGGGCGAAGCGAGCAGTACGTC. Translation gives CASSVDRGRSEQYV.

V gene TRBV27 combines with J gene TRBJ2-7; D might be TRBD2 (5 bases). The CDR3 contains 14 residues. Trimming took 6 bases from V and 2 from J, leaving 14 bases between them. In germline, CDR1 is MNHEY, CDR2 SMNVEV (reference sequence). CDR3 bases: TGTGCCAGCAGATCCCCGGACTTCACCTACGAGCAGTACTTC. Translation: CASRSPDFTYEQYF.

The V gene is TRBV3-1 (or the pseudogene TRBV3-2), the J gene TRBJ1-2; tentatively, D is TRBD1 (6 bases). Germline V CDR1 and CDR2: LGHDT, YNNKEL (reference sequence). CDR3 length equals 14 residues. The ends were cut back, 9 bases at V and 4 bases at J, with 18 bases in the middle. The CDR3 sequence: CASYGGNRVYGYTF. CDR3 nucleotides: TGTGCCAGTTACGGTGGGAACAGGGTCTATGGCTACACCTTC.

This clone occurred once. The chain employs TRBV7-2 and TRBJ2-7; perhaps TRBD2 as D (6 bases). Germline V gene data show CDR1 as SGHTA and CDR2 as FQGNSA. Between the trimmed V and J ends, which lost 5 bases and 2 bases, there was a span of 16 bases. The CDR3 sequence is 15 residues long. CDR3 amino acids: CASSPFVGGAYEQYF. The CDR3 DNA sequence: TGTGCCAGCAGCCCCTTTGTCGGGGGAGCCTACGAGCAGTACTTC.

The chain carries TRBV5-1 and TRBJ2-4, with 8 bases matching TRBD2. With V trimmed by 0 bases and J by 6 bases, 5 bases remained unmatched. This CDR3 is 15 amino acids long. Germline assignment: CDR1 SGHRS and CDR2 YFSETQ. The CDR3 DNA follows: TGCGCCAGCAGCTTGGAGGATGCGGGAGGAAACATTCAGTACTTC. Amino acid sequence: CASSLEDAGGNIQYF.

The rearrangement links TRBV7-6 to TRBJ1-1; maybe TRBD1 (5 bases). This CDR3 has 18 residues. V dropped 3 bases and J dropped 0 bases, with 20 bases sitting between them. Germline V gene lookup returns CDR1 SGHVS and CDR2 FNYEAQ. CDR3 protein: CASSFLDRRAYMNTEAFF. CDR3 DNA sequence: TGTGCCAGCAGCTTCCTAGACAGAAGGGCCTATATGAACACTGAAGCTTTCTTT. The whole variable domain, remainder taken from reference TRBV7-6 and TRBJ1-1, is GAGVSQSPRYKVTKRGQDVALRCDPISGHVSLYWYRQALGQGPEFLTYFNYEAQQDKSGLPNDRFSAERPEGSISTLTIQRTEQRDSAMYRCASSFLDRRAYMNTEAFFGQGTRLTVV.

J is TRBJ2-2 and V is TRBV5-6, with no clear D. This CDR3 region has 14 residues. CDR1 is SGHDT and CDR2 is YYEEEE in the germline V gene. Trimming cost V 6 bases and J 4 bases, with 13 bases left between them. For the CDR3, the DNA is TGTGCCAGCAAGCTTGGGCAACTCACCGGGGAGCTGTTTTTT. It is translated as CASKLGQLTGELFF.

V and J are TRBV6-5 and TRBJ2-1; D possibly corresponds to TRBD2 (5 bases). Germline CDR1 is MNHEY and CDR2 is SVGAGI. Trimming cost V 6 bases and J 4 bases, with 16 bases left between them. This CDR3 contains 15 residues. The CDR3 protein is CASRRTYNIYNEQFF. CDR3 nucleotides: TGTGCCAGCAGGAGGACTTACAATATATACAATGAGCAGTTCTTC.

The rearrangement uses TRBV28 and TRBJ2-1; 9 positions agree with TRBD1. Germline CDR1 and CDR2: MDHEN and SYDVKM. This CDR3 has 14 residues. Trimming cost V 6 bases and J 5 bases; bases outside gene matches: 5. The CDR3 coding sequence is TGTGCCAGCAGGGGACAGGGAATCCACAATGAGCAGTTCTTC. This encodes CASRGQGIHNEQFF.

This clone was observed once. This chain joins TRBV5-1 and TRBJ1-2, with D perhaps matching TRBD1 (6 bases). This CDR3 spans 18 amino acids. Trimming stripped 4 bases from V and 0 bases from J, with 22 bases between. The germline CDR1 and CDR2 sequences are SGHRS and YFSETQ. CDR3 loop: CASSQPDRSSPSNYGYTF. CDR3 coding DNA: TGCGCCAGCAGCCAACCTGACAGGTCCTCGCCTTCTAACTATGGCTACACCTTC.